The 18 T cell receptor beta chains listed next were all sequenced from one sample in a study of CD8 T cells in Susac syndrome. Random-hexamer reverse transcription was applied to about 0.45 to 1 ug RNA. TCRdb itself ran the immunoSEQ multiplex PCR reads through MiXCR, one entry per CDR3 protein. This table has some 110,000 distinct CDR3 sequences, roughly 95% appearing once. Specimen: CD4+ T cells from PBMCs. These TCRs come from a human donor with Susac syndrome.

The chain combines TRBV20-1 with TRBJ2-1; D possibly corresponds to TRBD2 (5 bases). Trimming left V 1 base short and J 6 bases short, with 16 bases between. Germline V CDR1 and CDR2: DFQATT, SNEGSKA (reference sequence). The CDR3 sequence is 15 residues long. CDR3 nucleotides: TGCAGTGCTAGAGCCGGGGTCCTAACCACCAATGAGCAGTTCTTC. Translation: CSARAGVLTTNEQFF.

This rearrangement joins TRBV29-1 to TRBJ2-7; 7 bases align to TRBD1. Germline CDR1 reads SQVTM; CDR2 reads ANQGSEA. This CDR3 region has 14 residues. Losses at the gene ends were 4 bases for V and 7 bases for J; bases not matched to a gene: 13. CDR3 bases: TGCAGCGTTGGCGAACGACCGGGACAGACGGAGCAGTACTTC. Protein product: CSVGERPGQTEQYF.

The chain couples TRBV29-1 to TRBJ2-5, with TRBD2 identical over 14 bases. Looked up from germline, CDR1 is SQVTM and CDR2 is ANQGSEA. J lost 8 bases, V lost 6 bases, and 11 bases had no gene match. The CDR3 spans 15 residues. The CDR3 sequence: CSVTGTSGREATQYF. DNA for the CDR3: TGCAGCGTGACCGGGACTAGCGGGAGAGAGGCTACCCAGTACTTC.

V and J are TRBV7-9 and TRBJ1-1; D ambiguous. The CDR3 contains 15 residues. In germline, CDR1 is SEHNR, CDR2 FQNEAQ (reference sequence). Trimming shortened V by 5 bases and J by 5 bases, and 18 bases separated the two germline ends. In DNA form, the CDR3 reads TGTGCCAGCAGCCGCTCCTTGTCCCGGGGTACTGAAGCTTTCTTT. Amino acids: CASSRSLSRGTEAFF.

The CDR3: CSARSGRAYEQYF. The CDR3 DNA is TGCAGTGCTAGAAGCGGGAGGGCCTACGAGCAGTACTTC. The chain recombines TRBV20-1 with TRBJ2-7, with TRBD2 matching over 10 bases. Per the germline V gene, CDR1 is DFQATT and CDR2 is SNEGSKA (reference sequence). CDR3 length equals 13 residues. V trimming: 2 bases; J trimming: 2 bases; junction bases outside the gene matches: 0.

The chain recombines TRBV12-3 or TRBV12-4 with TRBJ1-2; D gene ambiguous. Trimming stripped 0 bases from V and 8 bases from J, with 7 bases between. The CDR3 is made up of 12 amino acids. The CDR3 nucleotides are TGTGCCAGCAGTTTAGCTGGTATAGGCTACACCTTC. Translated: CASSLAGIGYTF.

J is TRBJ2-1 and V is TRBV24-1; 9 nucleotides line up with TRBD1. From germline, CDR1 is KGHDR and CDR2 SFDVKD. V lost 9 bases to trimming and J lost 2 bases; unmatched junction nucleotides: 1. The CDR3 is 13 residues long. The CDR3 DNA reads TGTGCCACCGGGGACAGGGCCTACAATGAGCAGTTCTTC. It codes for CATGDRAYNEQFF.

This rearrangement joins TRBV15 to TRBJ2-1; no reliable D call. The V gene's germline CDR1 is LNHNV and CDR2 YYDKDF (reference sequence). V dropped 5 bases and J dropped 5 bases, with 16 bases sitting between them. The CDR3 contains 15 residues. Here the CDR3 reads CATSPGGAPHNEQFF. The CDR3 DNA follows: TGTGCCACCAGCCCCGGTGGAGCCCCCCACAATGAGCAGTTCTTC.

This sequence joins TRBV20-1 and TRBJ2-3; no firm D call. The CDR3 is 10 residues long. Germline CDR1 DFQATT, CDR2 SNEGSKA (reference sequence). Trimming removed 5 bases at V and 6 bases at J, with 6 bases between. CDR3 in amino acids: CSAAADTQYF. The CDR3 bases are TGCAGTGCTGCGGCCGATACGCAGTATTTT.

This clonotype was picked up one time. V and J are TRBV30 and TRBJ1-1; 8 bases are a match to TRBD1. This CDR3 region has 14 residues. J lost 4 bases, V lost 4 bases, and 8 bases had no gene match. Germline V lookup: CDR1 GTSNPN, CDR2 SVGIG (reference sequence). As DNA, the CDR3 is TGTGCCTGGACCAACGGACAGGGCGCCACTGAAGCTTTCTTT. Translating it yields CAWTNGQGATEAFF.

This chain connects TRBV20-1 to TRBJ1-1; no clear D gene. V was trimmed by 3 bases and J by 1 base, leaving 6 bases between them. CDR3 length: 12 amino acids. The germline gives CDR1 DFQATT, CDR2 SNEGSKA (reference sequence). The CDR3 protein is CSARNKNTEAFF. The CDR3 region has the DNA TGCAGTGCTAGGAATAAGAACACTGAAGCTTTCTTT.

This clonotype was counted a single time. The V call is TRBV11-2, the J call TRBJ2-2, with D unresolved. The CDR3 extends over 15 amino acids. The germline gives CDR1 SGHAT, CDR2 FQNNGV. V was shortened by 6 bases and J by 5 bases, with 16 bases between the two germline ends. Written as DNA, the CDR3 is TGTGCCAGCAGGCCCGTGACCAGGTGGACCGGGGAGCTGTTTTTT. Protein sequence: CASRPVTRWTGELFF. The full variable domain, rest sourced from reference TRBV11-2 and TRBJ2-2, is EAGVAQSPRYKIIEKRQSVAFWCNPISGHATLYWYQQILGQGPKLLIQFQNNGVVDDSQLPKDRFSAERLKGVDSTLKIQPAKLEDSAVYLCASRPVTRWTGELFFGEGSRLTVL.

This clonotype showed up just once. V and J are TRBV24-1 and TRBJ2-1; 7 bases match TRBD2. The germline V gene encodes CDR1 KGHDR and CDR2 SFDVKD. The CDR3 covers 15 residues. J was trimmed by 0 bases and V by 5 bases; bases with no gene match: 3. This CDR3 is CATSGREDSYNEQFF. DNA for the CDR3: TGTGCCACCAGTGGACGGGAGGACTCCTACAATGAGCAGTTCTTC.

The J gene is TRBJ2-5, the V gene TRBV4-2; 9 bases are shared with TRBD1. This CDR3 has 16 residues. V was pared by 4 bases and J by 2 bases, with 8 bases of the junction left unmatched. Germline V CDR1 and CDR2: LGHNA, YNFKEQ. Here the CDR3 reads CASSPGTGNRQETQYF. The CDR3 nucleotides read TGTGCCAGCAGCCCCGGGACAGGGAACCGTCAAGAGACCCAGTACTTC.

The table lists this clonotype with a count of one. J is TRBJ1-1 and V is TRBV20-1; D unclear. The CDR3 is 14 amino acids. V was cut by 3 bases and J by 0 bases, with 11 bases left in between. The germline V gene encodes CDR1 DFQATT and CDR2 SNEGSKA (reference sequence). Here the CDR3 reads CSARTDTMNTEAFF. The DNA of the CDR3 is TGCAGTGCTAGGACGGATACTATGAACACTGAAGCTTTCTTT.

This rearrangement joins TRBV3-1 to TRBJ2-6; 7 nucleotides match TRBD2. Per germline, CDR1 LGHDT and CDR2 YNNKEL (reference sequence). With 4 bases clipped from V and 2 bases from J, the junction kept 8 bases outside the gene matches. The CDR3 is 17 residues long. The CDR3 loop reads CASSPALGGTGANVLTF. The CDR3 DNA is TGTGCCAGCAGCCCGGCGTTGGGAGGGACTGGGGCCAACGTCCTGACTTTC.

V gene TRBV7-2 combines with J gene TRBJ2-4; TRBD1 is a possible D gene (6 bases). V lost 4 bases, J lost 1 base, and 11 bases lay in between. The CDR3 runs to 15 residues. CDR1 and CDR2 from the germline V gene are SGHTA and FQGNSA. The CDR3 is CASSYSGEAKNIQYF. Written as DNA, the CDR3 is TGTGCCAGCAGCTACTCAGGGGAGGCCAAAAACATTCAGTACTTC.

The chain combines TRBV12-3 or TRBV12-4 with TRBJ2-7; a weak D match, TRBD1 (5 bases). The CDR3 runs 16 residues. Trimming removed 4 bases at V and 2 bases at J, with 18 bases between. CDR3 amino acids: CASSSDAWGLPYEQYF. The CDR3 nucleotides are TGTGCCAGCAGTTCCGACGCTTGGGGCCTTCCCTACGAGCAGTACTTC.